Each of the 30 T cell receptor delta chains below was sequenced from the same sample in a study of Vδ1+ human thymocytes. Findings of the study overall: In the thymus, TRG and TRD repertoires looked highly polyclonal with Gaussian CDR3 lengths.

RNA was extracted from the cells and then reverse transcribed. Pooled V-gene forward primers with one constant-region reverse primer generated the CDR3 amplicons by multiplex PCR. TCRdb processed the multiplex PCR reads again with the CATT caller. The sample contains about 25,000 delta-chain clones, around 7.4% of which appear only once. No antigen has been assigned to these receptors. The sample was Vdelta1+ gamma-delta thymocytes from the thymus. This sample's subset: FACS-sorted CD3+ TCRalphabeta- TCRVdelta1+ TCRVdelta2- thymocytes. The receptors derive from a girl under two years old who had congenital heart surgery.

No J gene was named, though the V gene is TRDV1; TRDD3, the table's D call, was not compared with the DNA. Germline values: CDR1 TSWWSYY, CDR2 QGS. The CDR3 is made up of 14 amino acids. CDR3 nucleotide sequence: TGTGCTCTTGGGGCACGAGTCGCCTCGGACGGGCTCATCTTT. This encodes CALGARVASDGLIF.

The chain joins TRDV1 to TRDJ1, with D uncertain. The germline V and J ends were trimmed by 6 bases and 0 bases, with 26 bases remaining between them. Germline-derived CDR1 and CDR2 are TSWWSYY and QGS. This CDR3 is built from 19 residues. The CDR3 sequence: CALGRLTPKTRSYTDKLIF. CDR3 in DNA: TGTGCTCTTGGTCGACTCACACCGAAGACGCGGTCGTACACCGATAAACTCATCTTT.

In this sample, this clone turned up a few times. Additional DNA sequences in this sample encode the identical CDR3. The chain uses TRDV1 and TRDJ1; D may be TRDD3 (9 bases). V was cut by 3 bases and J by 1 base, with 36 bases left in between. The CDR3 has 23 residues. Germline CDR1 reads TSWWSYY; CDR2 reads QGS. CDR3 region: CALGENTSYVFWGYAPGTDKLIF. CDR3 DNA sequence: TGTGCTCTTGGGGAGAACACTTCCTACGTTTTCTGGGGATACGCGCCAGGCACCGATAAACTCATCTTT.

The J gene is TRDJ1; the V gene was not called; the D call of TRDD3 is as the table states it, not checked on the DNA. The CDR3 spans 18 residues. The CDR3 sequence: CALGSPGGPPPTADKLIF. In DNA form, the CDR3 reads TGTGCTCTTGGGTCTCCGGGGGGGCCTCCTCCTACGGCCGATAAACTCATCTTT.

The V call is TRDV1, the J call TRDJ1; D may be TRDD2 (6 bases). V was trimmed by 0 bases and J by 4 bases, leaving 33 bases between them. This CDR3 has 22 residues. CDR1 TSWWSYY and CDR2 QGS come from the germline V gene. CDR3 bases: TGTGCTCTTGGGGAACTATACGTCCTACAACCGGTGGAGGGTTTTCACAACGATAAACTCATCTTT. Translating gives CALGELYVLQPVEGFHNDKLIF.

This clone was seen more than once but under ten times. J is TRDJ1 and V is TRDV1; no clear D. Per germline, CDR1 TSWWSYY and CDR2 QGS. V dropped 2 bases and J dropped 6 bases, with 28 bases sitting between them. The CDR3 totals 19 residues. The CDR3 DNA sequence: TGTGCTCTTGGGGAATCCCCACCTAAGCAGGGCCTTGGGAGGCATAAACTCATCTTT. Its protein product is CALGESPPKQGLGRHKLIF.

The rearrangement joins TRDV1 to TRDJ1, with 13 bases matching TRDD3. This CDR3 is 20 amino acids long. The germline V gene encodes CDR1 TSWWSYY and CDR2 QGS. V shed 7 bases, J shed 0 bases, and the junction held 17 bases outside the gene matches. CDR3 DNA sequence: TGTGCTCTTGTGAAGAGCACTGGGGGATACGCGAGACATTACACCGATAAACTCATCTTT. It encodes CALVKSTGGYARHYTDKLIF.

V gene TRDV1 combines with J gene TRDJ1; 13 bases fit TRDD3. The CDR3 is made up of 21 amino acids. V was clipped by 3 bases and J by 1 base; unmatched bases: 17. Germline lookup yields CDR1 TSWWSYY and CDR2 QGS. The CDR3 is CALGDPYDEVLGDTCTDKLIF. The CDR3 region has the DNA TGTGCTCTTGGGGACCCCTACGACGAGGTACTGGGGGATACGTGCACCGATAAACTCATCTTT.

This clone was found a few times. The V gene is TRDV1, the J gene TRDJ1, with 7 bases that match TRDD3. The CDR3 is 19 amino acids. The ends lost 1 base at V and 6 bases at J; junction bases unmatched: 20. Germline-derived CDR1 and CDR2 are TSWWSYY and QGS. CDR3 in DNA: TGTGCTCTTGGGGAACCGCCCCCCGAATGGGGGGATTACAACAATAAACTCATCTTT. Protein: CALGEPPPEWGDYNNKLIF.

This rearrangement joins TRDV1 to TRDJ1; TRDD3 aligns across 12 bases. V trimming: 4 bases; J trimming: 4 bases; junction bases outside the gene matches: 25. This CDR3 region has 22 residues. Germline CDR1 TSWWSYY, CDR2 QGS. CDR3 coding DNA: TGTGCTCTTGGGGTTTTCCCTTCCCTTCCCAGTACTGGGGGATACACGATCGATAAACTCATCTTT. This codes for CALGVFPSLPSTGGYTIDKLIF.

This clone has only a few counts. The rearrangement links TRDV1 to TRDJ1; 7 bases map to TRDD3. J gave up 0 bases and V 4 bases, and 20 bases lay outside the gene matches. Germline loops: CDR1 TSWWSYY, CDR2 QGS. The CDR3 contains 20 residues. The CDR3 bases are TGTGCTCTTGGGGTACCCCCCCGCGGATACGACTCCCTCTACACCGATAAACTCATCTTT. Amino acids: CALGVPPRGYDSLYTDKLIF.

This clone appeared a few times. The chain employs TRDV1 and TRDJ1; possible D gene TRDD3, 5 bases. Between the trimmed V and J ends, which lost 8 bases and 10 bases, there was a span of 29 bases. The CDR3 contains 16 residues. Germline CDR1 reads TSWWSYY; CDR2 reads QGS. For the CDR3, the DNA is TGTGCTCTTTCCCCGAACCTGGGTAGTCTTGGCCAAGGACTCATCTTT. It translates to CALSPNLGSLGQGLIF.

The chain uses TRDV1 and TRDJ1, with TRDD3 matching 11 bases. The J segment lost 2 bases and the V segment lost 0 bases, leaving 17 bases of the junction unmatched. The V gene's germline CDR1 is TSWWSYY and CDR2 QGS. The CDR3 length is 21 residues. CDR3 loop: CALGELVGGLGDIRGTDKLIF. In DNA, the CDR3 is TGTGCTCTTGGGGAACTAGTTGGTGGACTGGGGGATATTCGAGGTACCGATAAACTCATCTTT.

This clone appeared a few times. The chain carries TRDV1 and TRDJ1, with D possibly being TRDD2 (5 bases). Germline V gene lookup returns CDR1 TSWWSYY and CDR2 QGS. The CDR3 runs to 21 residues. V was pared by 2 bases and J by 2 bases, with 30 bases between. In nucleotides, the CDR3 is TGTGCTCTTGGGGAATCAAAACATTCCCCTACAACCCCGGAGGAGACCGATAAACTCATCTTT. Translated, it gives CALGESKHSPTTPEETDKLIF.

V and J are TRDV1 and TRDJ1; the match to TRDD3 covers 13 bases. V shed 1 base and J 0 bases; nucleotides not matched to a gene: 14. Germline V lookup: CDR1 TSWWSYY, CDR2 QGS. The CDR3 has 21 amino acids. The CDR3 coding sequence is TGTGCTCTTGGGGAACCGGCCTTCCCCCACTGGGGGATACGAAACACCGATAAACTCATCTTT. Its protein product is CALGEPAFPHWGIRNTDKLIF.

There is no V gene call, and the J gene is TRDJ1; the table's D call, TRDD3, was not checked against the DNA. The CDR3 contains 22 residues. The CDR3 DNA reads TGTGCTCTTGGGGAACTGGAGCCCCCTCTGATTGGGGCACAGGTGTACACCGATAAACTCATCTTT. Protein sequence: CALGELEPPLIGAQVYTDKLIF.

This clone was counted only a few times. The gene calls are TRDV1 and TRDJ1; D possibly corresponds to TRDD3 (5 bases). V lost 4 bases, J lost 0 bases, and 15 bases lay in between. Germline V lookup: CDR1 TSWWSYY, CDR2 QGS. This CDR3 has 16 residues. In DNA form, the CDR3 reads TGTGCTCTTGGGGCAGCCCCCGGGGGGTACACCGATAAACTCATCTTT. Protein product: CALGAAPGGYTDKLIF.

The rearrangement links TRDV1 to TRDJ1; the match to TRDD3 covers 9 bases. J lost 7 bases, V lost 3 bases, and 24 bases had no gene match. Germline CDR1 and CDR2: TSWWSYY and QGS. This CDR3 is built from 20 residues. The CDR3 DNA reads TGTGCTCTTGGGGATGCTCTTTCCCGCCCCGAGGGGGGATACACGGGTAAACTCATCTTT. Its protein is CALGDALSRPEGGYTGKLIF.

A few counts support this clone. The gene calls are TRDV1 and TRDJ1, with a possible D match to TRDD3 (6 bases). With 1 base removed from V and 0 bases from J, the gap between germline ends came to 18 bases. Germline V gives CDR1 TSWWSYY, CDR2 QGS. The CDR3 totals 18 residues. This CDR3 is CALGEPNSGLGYTDKLIF. The CDR3 nucleotides read TGTGCTCTTGGGGAACCGAATTCGGGCCTGGGGTACACCGATAAACTCATCTTT.

This clone was found a few times. The gene calls are TRDV1 and TRDJ1; D uncertain. Trimming pared 0 bases from V and 8 bases from J, leaving 19 bases between. In germline, CDR1 is TSWWSYY, CDR2 QGS. This CDR3 has 16 residues. The CDR3 region is CALGELSPPRVPKLIF. In nucleotides, the CDR3 is TGTGCTCTTGGGGAACTTAGTCCGCCCCGAGTACCGAAACTCATCTTT.

J is TRDJ1 and V is TRDV1; 9 nucleotides match TRDD3. The germline V gene has CDR1 TSWWSYY and CDR2 QGS. The CDR3 contains 20 residues. J gave up 4 bases and V 0 bases, and 18 bases lay outside the gene matches. CDR3 coding DNA: TGTGCTCTTGGGGAACTCTCTCCCGACTGGGGGGATACCGGGGGCGATAAACTCATCTTT. Protein: CALGELSPDWGDTGGDKLIF.

The table lists this clone with a few counts. V gene TRDV1 combines with J gene TRDJ1; 13 nucleotides line up with TRDD3. V shed 4 bases, J shed 5 bases, and the junction held 16 bases outside the gene matches. The CDR3 totals 19 residues. Germline loops: CDR1 TSWWSYY, CDR2 QGS. The CDR3 loop reads CALGGQPSVLGDTWDKLIF. CDR3 DNA: TGTGCTCTTGGGGGTCAGCCTTCCGTACTGGGGGATACGTGGGATAAACTCATCTTT.

The chain is built from TRDV1 and TRDJ1; TRDD3 agrees at 12 bases. Germline-derived CDR1 and CDR2 are TSWWSYY and QGS. This CDR3 is built from 21 residues. V was clipped by 2 bases and J by 1 base; unmatched bases: 17. For the CDR3, the DNA is TGTGCTCTTGGGGAATTATTGGGGTCCTGGGGGATACGCGTCTCCACCGATAAACTCATCTTT. Translating gives CALGELLGSWGIRVSTDKLIF.

Only a few counts were recorded for this clone. The chain uses TRDV1 and TRDJ1, with 12 bases aligning to TRDD3. From germline, CDR1 is TSWWSYY and CDR2 QGS. The J segment lost 0 bases and the V segment lost 4 bases, leaving 24 bases of the junction unmatched. The CDR3 totals 23 residues. The DNA of the CDR3 is TGTGCTCTTGGGGGATATTCCTATCGGGGATACTGGGGGATACTTTGGTACACCGATAAACTCATCTTT. Protein sequence: CALGGYSYRGYWGILWYTDKLIF.

This clone was detected only a few times. V is TRDV1 and J is TRDJ1, with 7 positions matching TRDD3. Trimming removed 2 bases from V and 0 bases from J; junction bases left unmatched: 9. Germline values: CDR1 TSWWSYY, CDR2 QGS. The CDR3 runs 17 residues. DNA for the CDR3: TGTGCTCTTGGGGAAAGGGTCAGCCTGGGGGACACCGATAAACTCATCTTT. Translating it yields CALGERVSLGDTDKLIF.

This clone was observed a few times. The gene calls are TRDV1 and TRDJ1; D ambiguous. The CDR3 has 17 amino acids. CDR1 TSWWSYY and CDR2 QGS come from the germline V gene. Trimming left V 0 bases short and J 0 bases short, with 14 bases between. The CDR3 region is CALGELGLPVYTDKLIF. The DNA of the CDR3 is TGTGCTCTTGGGGAACTAGGTCTACCCGTGTACACCGATAAACTCATCTTT.

This clone was counted only a few times. The V gene is TRDV1, the J gene TRDJ1, with 10 positions matching TRDD3. The CDR3 sequence is 17 residues long. The germline V gene has CDR1 TSWWSYY and CDR2 QGS. V dropped 8 bases and J dropped 2; count of bases not matched to a gene: 14. The CDR3 DNA reads TGTGCTCTTAGTACCTCGGTTGTACTGGGGGATACCGATAAACTCATCTTT. Protein sequence: CALSTSVVLGDTDKLIF.

This rearrangement joins TRAV29/DV5 to TRDJ1; 8 bases fit TRDD3. Germline V lookup: CDR1 NSMFDY, CDR2 ISSIKDK. J was trimmed by 0 bases and V by 5 bases; bases with no gene match: 18. This CDR3 is built from 18 residues. The CDR3 nucleotides are TGTGCAGCCGAACGGAAAAACCTAATGGGGGATCACACCGATAAACTCATCTTT. Translating gives CAAERKNLMGDHTDKLIF.

This clone showed up just a few times. This sequence joins TRDV1 and TRDJ1; 9 positions match TRDD3. The V and J ends lost 7 bases and 7 bases, in that order; junction bases with no gene match: 16. The germline CDR1 and CDR2 sequences are TSWWSYY and QGS. This CDR3 is built from 16 residues. DNA for the CDR3: TGTGCTCTTGTTCCCCCCTCTTTAGGGGGATACTGTAAACTCATCTTT. It specifies CALVPPSLGGYCKLIF.

This rearrangement joins TRDV1 to TRDJ1; 8 positions match TRDD2. V shed 2 bases, J shed 7 bases, and the junction held 6 bases outside the gene matches. Looked up from germline, CDR1 is TSWWSYY and CDR2 is QGS. CDR3 size: 14 residues. The DNA of the CDR3 is TGTGCTCTTGGGGAATTAACCTTCCTATCTAAACTCATCTTT. Its protein is CALGELTFLSKLIF.